The text below deals with one T cell receptor beta chain. No antigen is known for it. The record originates from a study of vaccination and CD4 T cells after COVID-19. Study context: In the convalescent cohort, there were six males and four females, two of them Hispanic.

Regarding the study as a whole: Nearly all convalescent vaccine-specific clones, 304 of 307, recognized only SARS-CoV-2 spike.

Germline trimming cut 5 bases from V and 1 base from J; bases unmatched to any gene: 3. Per the germline V gene, CDR1 is SGHTA and CDR2 is FQGTGA. The CDR3 has 14 residues. Oncomine TCR Beta short-read sequencing was applied to DNA from cultured CD4+ T cells. Investigators isolated genomic DNA from cultured CD4+ T cells. MiXCR was run by TCRdb on the PCR reads, yielding one entry per CDR3 protein. The top ten hold roughly 29% of the sample, which has over 20,000 distinct CDR3 sequences, around two fifths seen once. Time point in this sample: late sampling 161 to 241 days after vaccination in a few convalescent patients. Treatment: roughly ten-day PBMC culture with coronavirus spike peptide pools or control peptides (ViraFEST assay).

The chain combines TRBV7-3 with TRBJ2-3, with TRBD2 identical over 7 bases. Specimen: CD4+ T cells from blood, cultured in vitro, collected about 7 months after SARS-CoV-2 vaccination. The clonotype originates from a human donor who had recovered from COVID-19. CDR3 amino acids: CASSPLAGTDTQYF. The CDR3 region has the DNA TGTGCCAGCAGCCCTCTAGCGGGCACAGATACGCAGTATTTT.